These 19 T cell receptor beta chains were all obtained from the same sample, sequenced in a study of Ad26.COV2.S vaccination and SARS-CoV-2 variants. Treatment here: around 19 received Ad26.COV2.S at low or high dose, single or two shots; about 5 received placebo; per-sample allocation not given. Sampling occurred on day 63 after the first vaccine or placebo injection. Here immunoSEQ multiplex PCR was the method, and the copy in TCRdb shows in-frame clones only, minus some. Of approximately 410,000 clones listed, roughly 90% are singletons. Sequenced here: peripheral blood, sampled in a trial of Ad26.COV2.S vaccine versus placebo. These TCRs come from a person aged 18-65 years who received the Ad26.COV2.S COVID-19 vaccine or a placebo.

This chain's CDR3 is CASSIGGVYGNQPQHF. CDR3 DNA sequence: TGTGCCAGTAGTATAGGCGGAGTTTACGGCAATCAGCCCCAGCATTTT. The V and J genes are TRBV19 and TRBJ1-5; D is unclear. CDR1 and CDR2 (germline): LNHDA, SQIVND (reference sequence). The ends were cut back, 1 base at V and 2 bases at J, with 12 bases in the middle. CDR3 length: 16 amino acids.

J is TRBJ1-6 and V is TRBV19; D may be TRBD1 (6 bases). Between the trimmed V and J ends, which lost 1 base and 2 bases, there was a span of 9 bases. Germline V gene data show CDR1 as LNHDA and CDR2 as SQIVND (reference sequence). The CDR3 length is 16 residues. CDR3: CASSIGDNPYNSPLHF. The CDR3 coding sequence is TGTGCCAGTAGTATAGGGGACAACCCCTATAATTCACCCCTCCACTTT.

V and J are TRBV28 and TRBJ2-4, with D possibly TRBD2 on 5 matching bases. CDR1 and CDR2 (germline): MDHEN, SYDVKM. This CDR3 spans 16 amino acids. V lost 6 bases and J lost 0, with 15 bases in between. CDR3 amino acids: CASRAKDGLAKNIQYF. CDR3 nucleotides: TGTGCCAGCAGAGCCAAGGACGGACTAGCCAAAAACATTCAGTACTTC.

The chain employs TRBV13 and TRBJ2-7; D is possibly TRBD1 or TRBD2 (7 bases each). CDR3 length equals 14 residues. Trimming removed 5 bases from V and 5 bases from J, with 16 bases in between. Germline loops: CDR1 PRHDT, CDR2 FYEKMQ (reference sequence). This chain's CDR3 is CASSPAGQYNEQYF. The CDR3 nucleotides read TGTGCCAGCAGCCCAGCGGGACAGTACAACGAGCAGTACTTC. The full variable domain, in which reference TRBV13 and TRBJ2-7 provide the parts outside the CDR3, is AAGVIQSPRHLIKEKRETATLKCYPIPRHDTVYWYQQGPGQDPQFLISFYEKMQSDKGSIPDRFSAQQFSDYHSELNMSSLELGDSALYFCASSPAGQYNEQYFGPGTRLTVT.

The CDR3 DNA reads as TGTGCCTGGAGTATCCCCAACAGGGGGCGGAAGGGCTACACCTTC. Amino acids: CAWSIPNRGRKGYTF. J is TRBJ1-2 and V is TRBV30; 9 positions agree with TRBD1. The length of the CDR3 is 15 residues. Germline CDR1 is GTSNPN and CDR2 is SVGIG (reference sequence). J gave up 8 bases and V 2 bases, and 12 bases lay outside the gene matches.

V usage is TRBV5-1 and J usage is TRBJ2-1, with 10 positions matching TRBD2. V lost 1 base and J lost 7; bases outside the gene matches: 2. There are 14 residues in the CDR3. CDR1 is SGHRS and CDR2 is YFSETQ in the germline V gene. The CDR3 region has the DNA TGCGCCAGCAGCTTGACTAGCGGGGCAAATGAGCAGTTCTTC. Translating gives CASSLTSGANEQFF.

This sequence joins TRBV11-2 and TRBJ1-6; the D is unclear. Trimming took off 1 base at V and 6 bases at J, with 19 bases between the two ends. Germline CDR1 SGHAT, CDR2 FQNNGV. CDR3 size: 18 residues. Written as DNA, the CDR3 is TGTGCCAGCAGCTTAGGGTCTCTAGGACCCACGACTAATTCACCCCTCCACTTT. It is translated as CASSLGSLGPTTNSPLHF.

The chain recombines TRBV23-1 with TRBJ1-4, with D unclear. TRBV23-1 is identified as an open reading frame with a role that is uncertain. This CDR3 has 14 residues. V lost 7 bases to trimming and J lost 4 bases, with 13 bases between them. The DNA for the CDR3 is TGCGCCAGCAAGGAGCGGCGGGTTAATGAAAAACTGTTTTTT. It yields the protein CASKERRVNEKLFF.

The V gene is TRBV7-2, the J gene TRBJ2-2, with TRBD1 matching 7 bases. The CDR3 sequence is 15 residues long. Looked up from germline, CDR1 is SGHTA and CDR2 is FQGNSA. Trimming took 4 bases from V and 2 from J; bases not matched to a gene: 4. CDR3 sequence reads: CASSWDSFNTGELFF. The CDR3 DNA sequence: TGTGCCAGCAGCTGGGACAGTTTTAACACCGGGGAGCTGTTTTTT.

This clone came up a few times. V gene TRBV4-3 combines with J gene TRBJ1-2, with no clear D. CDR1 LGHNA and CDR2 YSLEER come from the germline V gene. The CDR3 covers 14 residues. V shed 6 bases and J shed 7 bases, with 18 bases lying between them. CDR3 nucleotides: TGCGCCAGCAGTCTATCTAGTTCAGGAGGTGGCTACACCTTC. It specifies CASSLSSSGGGYTF.

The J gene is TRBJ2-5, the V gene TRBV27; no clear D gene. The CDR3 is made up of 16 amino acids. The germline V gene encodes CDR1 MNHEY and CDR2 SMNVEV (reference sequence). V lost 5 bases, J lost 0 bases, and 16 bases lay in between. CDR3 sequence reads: CASSPRWQQYQETQYF. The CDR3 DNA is TGTGCCAGCAGTCCCCGGTGGCAGCAGTACCAAGAGACCCAGTACTTC.

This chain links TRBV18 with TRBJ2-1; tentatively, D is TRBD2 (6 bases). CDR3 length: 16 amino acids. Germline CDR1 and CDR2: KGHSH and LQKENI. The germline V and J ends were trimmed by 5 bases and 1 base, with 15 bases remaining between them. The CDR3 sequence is CASSSLAAQSYNEQFF. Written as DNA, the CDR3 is TGTGCCAGCTCATCGTTAGCGGCCCAGTCCTACAATGAGCAGTTCTTC.

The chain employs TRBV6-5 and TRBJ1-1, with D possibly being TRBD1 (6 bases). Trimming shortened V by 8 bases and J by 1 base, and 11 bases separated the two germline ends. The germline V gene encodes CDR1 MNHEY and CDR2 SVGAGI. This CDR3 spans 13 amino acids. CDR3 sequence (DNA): TGTGCCAGCCGCCACAGGGCGAACACTGAAGCTTTCTTT. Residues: CASRHRANTEAFF.

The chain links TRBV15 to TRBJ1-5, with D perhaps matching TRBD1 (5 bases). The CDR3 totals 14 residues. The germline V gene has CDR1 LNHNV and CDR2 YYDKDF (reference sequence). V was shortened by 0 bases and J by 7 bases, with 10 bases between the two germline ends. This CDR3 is CATSRERGRQPQHF. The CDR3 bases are TGTGCCACCAGCAGAGAGAGGGGTCGGCAGCCCCAGCATTTT.

CDR3 sequence (DNA): TGCGCCAGCAGCCAAGCCACAGGGAGGGTCACTAATGAAAAACTGTTTTTT. Amino acid sequence: CASSQATGRVTNEKLFF. The gene calls are TRBV4-3 and TRBJ1-4; D is perhaps TRBD1 (6 bases). The germline CDR1 and CDR2 sequences are LGHNA and YSLEER. Trimming removed 1 base at V and 2 bases at J, with 14 bases between. The CDR3 is 17 amino acids.

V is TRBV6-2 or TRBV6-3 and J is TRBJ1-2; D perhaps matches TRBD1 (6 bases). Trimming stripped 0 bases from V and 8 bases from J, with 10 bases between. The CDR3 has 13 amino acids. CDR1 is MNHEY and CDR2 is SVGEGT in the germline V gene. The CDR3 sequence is CASSYSNGGGYTF. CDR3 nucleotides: TGTGCCAGCAGTTACTCGAACGGGGGCGGCTACACCTTC.

The CDR3 sequence: CASSPPLANEQYF. CDR3 nucleotide sequence: TGTGCCAGCAGCCCGCCCCTCGCCAACGAGCAGTACTTC. V is TRBV7-9 and J is TRBJ2-7, with no clear D. Germline V gives CDR1 SEHNR, CDR2 FQNEAQ (reference sequence). V was pared by 5 bases and J by 5 bases, with 13 bases between. There are 13 residues in the CDR3. The full variable domain, rest sourced from reference TRBV7-9 and TRBJ2-7, is DTGVSQNPRHKITKRGQNVTFRCDPISEHNRLYWYRQTLGQGPEFLTYFQNEAQLEKSRLLSDRFSAERPKGSFSTLEIQRTEQGDSAMYLCASSPPLANEQYFGPGTRLTVT.

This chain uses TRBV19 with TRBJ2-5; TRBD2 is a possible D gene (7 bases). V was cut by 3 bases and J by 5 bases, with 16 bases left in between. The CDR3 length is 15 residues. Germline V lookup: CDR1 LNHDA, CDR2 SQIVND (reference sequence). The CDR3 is CASSIGGALFETQYF. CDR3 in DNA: TGTGCCAGTAGTATTGGGGGGGCCCTTTTTGAGACCCAGTACTTC.

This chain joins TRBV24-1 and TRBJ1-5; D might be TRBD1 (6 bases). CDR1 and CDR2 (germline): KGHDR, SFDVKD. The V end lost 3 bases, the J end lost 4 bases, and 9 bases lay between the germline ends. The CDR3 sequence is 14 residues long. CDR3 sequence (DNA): TGTGCCACCAGTGATCCTGGGACAAATCAGCCCCAGCATTTT. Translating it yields CATSDPGTNQPQHF.